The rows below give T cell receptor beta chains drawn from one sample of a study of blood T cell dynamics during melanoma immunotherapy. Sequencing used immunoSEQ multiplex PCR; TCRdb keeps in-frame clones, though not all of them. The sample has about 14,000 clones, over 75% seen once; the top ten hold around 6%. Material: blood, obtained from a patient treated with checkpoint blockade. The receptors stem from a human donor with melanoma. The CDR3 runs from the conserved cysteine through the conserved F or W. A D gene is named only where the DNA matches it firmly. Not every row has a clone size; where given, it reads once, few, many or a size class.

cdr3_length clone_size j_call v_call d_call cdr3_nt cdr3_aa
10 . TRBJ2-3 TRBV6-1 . TGTGCCAGTACAGGCGATACGCAGTATTTT CASTGDTQYF
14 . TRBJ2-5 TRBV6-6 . TGTGCCAGCAGTAGTCAGGGCCACCAGGAGACCCAGTACTTC CASSSQGHQETQYF
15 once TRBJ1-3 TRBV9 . TGTGCCAGCAGCGTAGCAGGGTCTTTTAGAAACACCATATATTTT CASSVAGSFRNTIYF
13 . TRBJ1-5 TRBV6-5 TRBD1 TGTGCCAGCAGCCCAGGGGGCTCTCAGCCCCAGCATTTT CASSPGGSQPQHF
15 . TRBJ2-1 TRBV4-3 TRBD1 TGCGCCAGCAGCCAAGGGACAGGGGACGCGGCTGAGCAGTTCTTC CASSQGTGDAAEQFF
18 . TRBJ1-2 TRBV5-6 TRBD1 TGTGCCAGCAGCTTTAAACCCGGGACAGGGCTCTATTGGCATGGCTACACCTTC CASSFKPGTGLYWHGYTF
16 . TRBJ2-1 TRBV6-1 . TGTGCCAGCAGTGTTGGGGTTAGCCGCTCCTACAATGAGCAGTTCTTC CASSVGVSRSYNEQFF
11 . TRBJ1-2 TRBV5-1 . TGCGCCAGCAGCTACGGGTATGGCTACACCTTC CASSYGYGYTF
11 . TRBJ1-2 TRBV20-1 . TGCAGTGCTAGAAACAGTTATGGCTACACCTTC CSARNSYGYTF
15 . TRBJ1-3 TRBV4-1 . TGCGCCAGCAGCCAAGGTGCCCGAAATGGAAACACCATATATTTT CASSQGARNGNTIYF
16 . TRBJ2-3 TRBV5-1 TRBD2 TGCGCCAGCAGCTTGGGACTAGCCGATAACACAGATACGCAGTATTTT CASSLGLADNTDTQYF
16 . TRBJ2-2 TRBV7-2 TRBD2 TGTGCCAGCAGCTTAGTCCCCCTAGCGGGGACCGGGGAGCTGTTTTTT CASSLVPLAGTGELFF
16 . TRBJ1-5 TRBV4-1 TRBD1 TGCGCCAGCAGCCAAGCCTGGGACAGGGAGAAGCAGCCCCAGCATTTT CASSQAWDREKQPQHF
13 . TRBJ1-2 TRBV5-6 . TGTGCCAGCAGCTTGGTTTCGCAGTTGGGCTACACCTTC CASSLVSQLGYTF
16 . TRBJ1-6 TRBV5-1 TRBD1 TGCGCCAGCAGCTTGGAAAGGGGGCAGAATAATTCACCCCTCCACTTT CASSLERGQNNSPLHF
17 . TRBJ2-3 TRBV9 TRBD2 TGTGCCAGCAGCCCCCGGGGACTAGCGGCCACCACAGATACGCAGTATTTT CASSPRGLAATTDTQYF
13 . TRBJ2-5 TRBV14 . TGTGCCAGCAGCCAAGATCCCCCCGAGACCCAGTACTTC CASSQDPPETQYF
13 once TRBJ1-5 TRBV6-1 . TGTGCCAGCAGGGTTTCGGGCGAGGGTCCCCAGCATTTT CASRVSGEGPQHF
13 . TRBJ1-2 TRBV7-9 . TGTGCCAGCAGCTCACAAACAGGATATGGCTACACCTTC CASSSQTGYGYTF
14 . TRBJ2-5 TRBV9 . TGTGCCAGCAGCCCCCGAGCGGGCCAAGAGACCCAGTACTTC CASSPRAGQETQYF
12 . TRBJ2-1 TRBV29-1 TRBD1 TGCAGCGCCGGGACAGGAAACAATGAGCAGTTCTTC CSAGTGNNEQFF
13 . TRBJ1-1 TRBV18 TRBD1 TGTGCCAGCTCCCTGGACAGGGACACTGAAGCTTTCTTT CASSLDRDTEAFF
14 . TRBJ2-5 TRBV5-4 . TGTGCCAGCAGCTCGAAGGGGGGCGGAGAGACCCAGTACTTC CASSSKGGGETQYF
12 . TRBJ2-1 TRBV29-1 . TGCAGCGTGATGGTCCAAGTGGAGGAGCAGTTCTTC CSVMVQVEEQFF
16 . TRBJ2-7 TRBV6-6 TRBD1 TGTGCCAGCAGGACCCAAGGCGGGACAGGGTCCTACGAGCAGTACTTC CASRTQGGTGSYEQYF
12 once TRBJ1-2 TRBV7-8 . TGTGCCAGCACGACAGGTTATATGGGCTACACCTTC CASTTGYMGYTF
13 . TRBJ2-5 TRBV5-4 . TGTGCCAGCAGCCCGGGACGTCAAGAGACCCAGTACTTC CASSPGRQETQYF